The T cell receptor (beta chain) described here comes from a study of cytomegalovirus exposure and HLA in healthy donors (dated by TCRdb to 2017 to 2019). Context from the whole study: An earlier analysis of approximately 640 of the donors reported 250 to 300 Gb of sequence data and roughly 110 million unique TCR beta sequences from about 179 million T cells. An early release covering over 500 HLA-typed donors comprised 250 to 350 gigabases of sequencing data and tens of millions of unique TCR sequences. Among the roughly 430 genotyped donors, more than 70% belonged to the genetic ancestry cluster associated with self-reported Caucasian donors. The study aimed to test whether cataloging public T cell receptors could reveal signatures of past pathogen exposure. The T cell repertoires of roughly 660 subjects were profiled by immunosequencing and related to cytomegalovirus serostatus. Besides the first cohort of some 670 subjects, a separate validation cohort made up of 95 to 150 different subjects was used. To predict cytomegalovirus infection status, the study combined high-throughput TCR immunosequencing, statistical association of individual TCRs with disease status, and machine learning. In a later analysis, previously published TCR beta repertoires from more than 500 donors were re-analyzed and high-resolution HLA genotyping was added so that TCR occurrence patterns could be studied. In the later analysis, no new phenotypic data were used to find candidate immune exposures; instead, reliance was placed on TCR beta sequences and their occurrence across donors. An earlier analysis of about 600 of the donors used high-throughput TCR beta sequencing to judge whether each TCR beta V gene segment behaved as functional or pseudogenic. Donor age, sex, ethnicity and CMV serostatus were collected together with the repertoire data. A later genetic analysis used genome-wide SNP genotypes for about 60% of the roughly 700 donors, treating that subset as a discovery cohort. Every repertoire in the discovery cohort had been generated on one and the same sequencing platform. HLA typing covered class I and class II loci at four-digit resolution. The number of typed donors differed by locus: 629-630 for A, B, C, DRB1 and DQB1; 522 for DQA1; around 610 for DPA1; and 450 to 480 for DPB1. Five DR-DQ haplotypes were handled as single units for association and clustering, since linkage in the cohort was strong. Across approximately 420 genotyped donors of the cohort, an average of roughly 200,000 unique TCR beta nucleotide sequences per donor were sequenced, and approximately 17% of those sequences were non-productive. Here is what the overall study found, with its caveats: In the study, some 180 TCR beta chains were listed as associated with cytomegalovirus. Some 16 rarely observed V segments, including chromosome 9 orphons, were excluded from the earlier analysis of 550 to 700 of the donors because counts were too low. According to a later analysis, parvovirus B19, influenza, CMV and Epstein-Barr virus appeared linked to several top co-occurrence clusters. While some public TCRs were present in many individuals, most TCR sequences turned up only very rarely across donors. Specific HLA alleles were associated with roughly 17,000 TCR beta sequences at a false discovery rate of 0.05 in a later analysis. Presence/absence analyses assumed roughly uniform sequencing depth across donors, an assumption that may not hold. For the cohort, immune exposure information was limited to CMV serostatus. Assigning TCR associations to individual alleles was difficult when HLA alleles, especially DR and DQ, strongly co-occurred. V-gene and J-gene trimming of TCR beta chains was associated with a missense DCLRE1C variant in a later genetic analysis, and the association was replicated in an independent cohort. In an earlier analysis of 587 of the donors, most TCR beta V segments were observed in productive rearrangements about 87% or about 30% of the time, broadly matching IMGT annotations. The sequencing pipeline was judged likely to have produced a cluster of highly shared sequence variants as a technical artifact. In a later analysis, HLA-associated TCR beta chains were found to be more clonally expanded and to have lower generation probabilities than equally common non-associated chains. The 87-base-pair reads could not distinguish some IMGT-functional V segments, including TRBV6-2 and TRBV6-3, so those segments were excluded. In a later analysis, most CMV-associated TCR beta chains were found to appear HLA-restricted, with HLA associations seemingly driven largely by CMV exposure. Because HLA typing was missing for some donors at each locus, association tests included only the typed subset. According to a later genetic analysis, donors in an Asian-associated ancestry cluster had fewer N-insertions in productive TCRs than the approximately 630-donor mean. A further reported finding was that TCR beta sequences accurately predicted the HLA-A and HLA-B alleles for most subjects in the first cohort. Three of the identified cytomegalovirus-associated TCR beta chains were confirmed in vitro to be specific for cytomegalovirus antigens. In both the original and validation cohorts, the classifier was reported to diagnose cytomegalovirus status with high specificity and sensitivity. Correlated functional status among segregating V segments might reflect linkage disequilibrium, but an unknown experimental factor could not be ruled out. In a later analysis, TCR association rates were found to vary across HLA loci, with the most associated TCRs seen for DRB1 alleles and the fewest for HLA-C alleles. The authors suggested that the approach could potentially be extended to other disease states and immunological phenotypes. Only TCR beta chains were sequenced in this cohort, and the absence of alpha or paired-chain data limited detectable features.

Comments on this clone: Its antigen is currently not known. Base-call qualities are not available, and no considerably larger clone is one nucleotide away.

In total, just over 650 healthy bone marrow donors made up the cohort. At the time of sampling, every cohort member was nominally healthy, though immune exposures that went unrecorded were likely present. The donor was CMV seronegative and belonged to the group of under 400 seronegative cohort members. Each donor provided a peripheral blood sample, and peripheral blood mononuclear cells were used for TCR beta sequencing. Genomic DNA extraction from the blood cell samples was performed with the Qiagen DNeasy Blood Extraction Kit. Libraries came from the immunoSEQ multiplex PCR assay. For the multiplex PCR, a mixture combining 60 forward primers for TCR Vbeta segments and 13 reverse primers for TCR Jbeta segments was used. A multiplex PCR assay on genomic DNA amplified the CDR3 region of rearranged TCR beta genes. Amplified TCR beta libraries were sequenced as 87-base-pair reads on the Illumina HiSeq System. Per the original workflow: A later analysis tallied roughly 80 million unique TCR beta chains across the 666 repertoires, and about 10 million of those chains were shared by two or more donors. Raw reads were error-corrected and collapsed into unique sequences with a nearest-neighbor algorithm that merged closely related sequences to remove PCR and sequencing errors. To assign V, D and J gene segments, CDR3 sequences were aligned to IMGT reference sequences. For a sequence to be retained, a match of at least six nucleotides to both a V gene segment and a J gene segment was required. Rearrangements were classified as productive when the CDR3 lacked stop codons and remained in frame with V and J, and all other rearrangements were classified as non-productive. CDR3 was defined according to IMGT convention as the region running from the second conserved V-encoded cysteine to the conserved J-encoded phenylalanine. The earlier analysis of about 610 of the donors excluded any sequence lacking an unambiguous match to a single V gene segment. In an earlier analysis of 500 to 750 of the donors, V segments were called functional above 56.7% productive rearrangements and were called segregating when the between-donor standard deviation exceeded 5%. A statistical classification framework was built for diagnosing cytomegalovirus status from the catalog of TCR beta chain sequences. V and J gene assignment, in a later analysis, came from comparing TCR nucleotide sequences with IMGT/GENE-DB human TR gene sequences. In a later analysis, CDR3 sequences and most-parsimonious VDJ recombination scenarios were assigned using the TCRdist pipeline. In a later analysis, every TCR beta chain was defined by the combination of its CDR3 amino acid sequence and its V-gene family, and reads without a unique V-gene family were dropped. In a later analysis, several hundred highly shared, low-generation-probability nucleotide sequences were removed to address suspected cross-contamination and a sequencing artifact. In a later analysis, a clonal expansion index was calculated for each public chain from normalized within-repertoire ranks of inferred template counts. In a later analysis, generation probabilities were computed using a VDJ recombination model fitted to out-of-frame rearrangements, and the results were checked against IGoR. In a later analysis, TCR-TCR, TCR-HLA and TCR-CMV co-occurrence was scored with hypergeometric tests, and a repertoire-size bias correction was applied to TCR pairs. False discovery rates were estimated in a later analysis by permuting HLA or CMV assignments 20 times. A later analysis grouped co-occurring TCRs with DBSCAN, adding TCRdist sequence similarity when clustering within HLA-allele-positive subsets. Co-occurrence clustering excluded repertoires with fewer than 30,000 or more than 120,000 public chains, plus five with anomalous nucleotide sharing. TCRdb took over this immuneACCESS table, retaining in-frame rearrangements with V and J assigned. Such tables are incomplete; in checked studies, under half of the missing clones stem from an unresolved V gene, and the remainder is unexplained. V, J and clone size are taken as reported in that table, and D and trimming were inferred from the DNA itself. The table for this sample lists approximately 200,000 clones; roughly 80% of them were counted only once. Over 1.1% of the sample goes to the ten largest clones.

The CDR3 covers 11 residues, taking in both the cysteine and the phenylalanine. Only the CDR3 portion is preserved as DNA: 33 bases, with reading frame beginning at the first base. Via the germline V gene, CDR1 is MNHNS and CDR2 SASEGT. Trimming removed 6 bases from V and 5 bases from J, leaving 7 bases between the germline ends. The sequenced sample was PBMCs. The rearrangement combines TRBV6-1 with TRBJ2-5, with the D gene call left open. The origin of this receptor is a girl under 18 in good health and CMV-seronegative. The DNA reads TGTGCCAGCAGCCATCGGGAGACCCAGTACTTC. This codes for CASSHRETQYF.